This TCR beta chain came from a study of T cells in Graves' hyperthyroidism and ophthalmopathy. Reasons for excluding patients were uncontrolled infection, other autoimmune disease, pregnancy or lactation. This clonotype was counted at least ten times. Researchers amplified the TCR beta CDR3 regions from RNA transcripts. The HTBI set primed first-round TCR CDR3 RT-PCR. TCRdb re-called the multiplex PCR reads through MiXCR, storing one row per CDR3 protein. Of approximately 690,000 distinct CDR3 sequences detected, around 20% appear once; the ten largest clones hold more than 30%. Germline V lookup: CDR1 MDHEN, CDR2 SYDVKM. V lost 5 bases and J 6 bases, leaving 17 bases between the germline ends. The CDR3 runs to 15 residues.

Material for sequencing was blood. This sequence originates from a man younger than 45 with Graves' ophthalmopathy. The chain has TRBV28 and TRBJ1-5, with a possible D match to TRBD1 (6 bases). The CDR3: CASSTPTGPGQPQHF. CDR3 nucleotides: TGTGCCAGCAGTACCCCGACAGGACCTGGTCAGCCCCAGCATTTT. Full variable domain (missing parts from reference TRBV28 and TRBJ1-5): DVKVTQSSRYLVKRTGEKVFLECVQDMDHENMFWYRQDPGLGLRLIYFSYDVKMKEKGDIPEGYSVSREKKERFSLILESASTNQTSMYLCASSTPTGPGQPQHFGDGTRLSIL.